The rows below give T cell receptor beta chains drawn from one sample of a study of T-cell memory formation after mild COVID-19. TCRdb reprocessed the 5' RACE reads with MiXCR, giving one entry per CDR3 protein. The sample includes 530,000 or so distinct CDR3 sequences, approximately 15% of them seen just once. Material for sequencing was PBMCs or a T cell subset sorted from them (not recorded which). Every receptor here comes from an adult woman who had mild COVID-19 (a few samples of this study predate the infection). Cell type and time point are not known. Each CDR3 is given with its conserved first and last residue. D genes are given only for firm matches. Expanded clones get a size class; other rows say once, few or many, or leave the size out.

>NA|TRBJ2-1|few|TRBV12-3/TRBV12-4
CASGGRKQFF
TGTGCCAGCGGGGGACGAAAACAGTTCTTC
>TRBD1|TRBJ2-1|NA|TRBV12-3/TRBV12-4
CASRTGNNYNEQFF
TGTGCCAGCAGGACAGGGAATAACTACAATGAGCAGTTCTTC
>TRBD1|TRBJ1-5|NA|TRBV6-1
CASSDPRTGLSNQPQHF
TGTGCCAGCAGTGATCCCCGGACAGGGTTGAGCAATCAGCCCCAGCATTTT
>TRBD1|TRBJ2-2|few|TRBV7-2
CASSFWETGGESLEADTGELFF
TGTGCCAGCAGCTTTTGGGAGACAGGGGGCGAGTCATTAGAGGCGGACACCGGGGAGCTGTTTTTT
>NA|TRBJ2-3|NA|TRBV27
CASSLYEGIGTDTQYF
TGTGCCAGCAGTTTATACGAGGGGATTGGGACAGATACGCAGTATTTT
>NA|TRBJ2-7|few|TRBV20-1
CSAAFGTGAYEQYF
TGCAGTGCTGCTTTCGGGACGGGGGCCTACGAGCAGTACTTC
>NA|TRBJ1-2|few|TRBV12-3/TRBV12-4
CASSELAHPGFNYGYTF
TGTGCCAGCAGCGAATTAGCACACCCAGGGTTTAACTATGGCTACACCTTC
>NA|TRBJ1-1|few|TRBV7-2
CASSLVGGQNTEAFF
TGTGCCAGCAGCTTAGTGGGGGGGCAGAACACTGAAGCTTTCTTT
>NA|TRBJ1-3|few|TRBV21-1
CASSRDSSGNTIYF
TGTGCCAGCAGCCGAGACAGCTCTGGAAACACCATATATTTT
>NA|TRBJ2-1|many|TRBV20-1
CSALGTQKGYNEQFF
TGCAGTGCATTAGGGACCCAAAAGGGATACAATGAGCAGTTCTTC
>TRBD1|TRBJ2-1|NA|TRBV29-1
CSVVGMDRSFYNEQFF
TGCAGCGTTGTGGGAATGGACAGGTCTTTCTACAATGAGCAGTTCTTC
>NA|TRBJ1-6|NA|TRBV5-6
CASSLRLSSYNSPLHF
TGTGCCAGCAGCTTAAGGTTAAGCTCCTATAATTCACCCCTCCACTTT
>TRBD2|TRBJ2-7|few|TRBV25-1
CASSDWRLAGVEQYF
TGTGCCAGCAGTGATTGGAGACTAGCGGGAGTCGAGCAGTACTTC
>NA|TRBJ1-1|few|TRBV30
CAGGRWNTEAFF
TGTGCCGGCGGACGGTGGAACACTGAAGCTTTCTTT
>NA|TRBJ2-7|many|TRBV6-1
CASSGTVYEQYF
TGTGCCAGCAGTGGAACAGTCTACGAGCAGTACTTC
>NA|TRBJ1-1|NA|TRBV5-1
CASSLFSTNTEAFF
TGCGCCAGCAGCTTGTTCAGTACGAACACTGAAGCTTTCTTT
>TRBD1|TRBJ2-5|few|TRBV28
CASRPGQGTPISQATQYF
TGTGCCAGCAGACCTGGACAGGGGACCCCCATCTCCCAGGCGACCCAGTACTTC
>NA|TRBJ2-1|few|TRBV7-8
CASSYGPGLEQFF
TGTGCCAGCAGCTATGGACCGGGACTGGAGCAGTTCTTC
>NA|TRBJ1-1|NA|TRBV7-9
CASSSQRRIQHNEAFF
TGTGCCAGCAGCTCCCAACGGCGGATCCAACATAACGAGGCTTTCTTT
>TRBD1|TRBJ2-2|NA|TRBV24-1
CATSSQVGGGLSGELFF
TGTGCCACCAGTTCCCAGGTAGGGGGCGGTCTATCCGGGGAGCTGTTTTTT
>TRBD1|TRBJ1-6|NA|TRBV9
CASSVDMGQLDSPLHF
TGTGCCAGCAGCGTAGATATGGGACAGCTTGATTCACCCCTCCACTTT
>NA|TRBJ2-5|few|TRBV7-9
CALTETQYF
TGTGCCCTAACGGAGACCCAGTACTTC
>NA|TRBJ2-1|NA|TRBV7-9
CASSLTPWGDGAQFF
TGTGCCAGCAGCCTCACCCCGTGGGGGGATGGAGCGCAGTTCTTC
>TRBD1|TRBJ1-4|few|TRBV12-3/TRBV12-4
CASRGQGGVTNEKLFF
TGTGCCAGCAGGGGACAGGGTGGGGTAACTAATGAAAAACTGTTTTTT
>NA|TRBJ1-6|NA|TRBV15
CATSRATGNSPLHF
TGTGCCACCAGCAGAGCCACAGGGAATTCACCCCTCCACTTT
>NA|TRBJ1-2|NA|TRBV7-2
CATTLQPYGYTF
TGTGCCACCACTCTGCAACCTTATGGCTACACCTTC
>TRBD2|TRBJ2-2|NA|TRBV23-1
CASSQSRGTSGETNTGELFF
TGCGCCAGCAGTCAATCCAGAGGGACTAGCGGGGAGACGAACACCGGGGAGCTGTTTTTT
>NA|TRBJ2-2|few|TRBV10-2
CASRGSSATGELFF
TGCGCCAGCAGGGGTAGCTCGGCCACCGGGGAGCTGTTTTTT
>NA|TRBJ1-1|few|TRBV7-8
CASSLELRDTEAFF
TGTGCCAGCAGCTTAGAACTCAGGGACACTGAAGCTTTCTTT
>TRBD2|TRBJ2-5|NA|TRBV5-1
CASSFSGRAGETQYF
TGCGCCAGCAGCTTTAGCGGGAGGGCCGGAGAGACCCAGTACTTC
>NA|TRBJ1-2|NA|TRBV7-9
CASSSTLPALGIGANYGYTF
TGTGCCAGCAGCTCGACGCTACCCGCTTTGGGTATAGGAGCTAACTATGGCTACACCTTC
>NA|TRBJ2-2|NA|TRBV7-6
CASSSGVLTGELFF
TGTGCCAGCAGCTCAGGGGTCCTAACCGGGGAGCTGTTTTTT
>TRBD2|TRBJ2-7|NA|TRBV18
CASSPPGLAGGIAYEQYF
TGTGCCAGCTCACCCCCGGGACTAGCGGGAGGGATCGCCTACGAGCAGTACTTC
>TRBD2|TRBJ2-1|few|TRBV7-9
CASSSGTSTLGVNEQFF
TGTGCCAGCAGCTCCGGGACTAGCACCCTTGGGGTTAATGAGCAGTTCTTC
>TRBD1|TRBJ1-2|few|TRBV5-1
CASSLQGMTNYGYTF
TGCGCCAGCAGCTTACAGGGGATGACTAACTATGGCTACACCTTC
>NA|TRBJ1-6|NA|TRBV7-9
CASSIYNSPLHF
TGTGCCAGCAGTATCTATAATTCACCCCTCCACTTT
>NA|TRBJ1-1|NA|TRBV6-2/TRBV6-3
CASSFAGFGEAFF
TGTGCCAGCAGTTTTGCAGGGTTTGGTGAAGCTTTCTTT
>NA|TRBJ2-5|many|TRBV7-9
CASSSPTRVGKRGQETQYF
TGTGCCAGCAGCTCCCCTACTCGAGTCGGGAAAAGGGGCCAAGAGACCCAGTACTTC
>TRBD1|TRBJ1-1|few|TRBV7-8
CASRVTGGSGTEAFF
TGTGCCAGCAGGGTTACAGGGGGATCCGGCACTGAAGCTTTCTTT
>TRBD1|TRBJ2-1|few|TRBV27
CASSHRDRANEQFF
TGTGCCAGCAGTCACCGGGACAGGGCCAATGAGCAGTTCTTC
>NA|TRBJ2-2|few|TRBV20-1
CSARGVANTGELFF
TGCAGTGCTAGGGGGGTAGCGAACACCGGGGAGCTGTTTTTT
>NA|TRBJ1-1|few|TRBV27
CASSYVWGEGTEAFF
TGTGCCAGCAGTTACGTGTGGGGGGAGGGTACTGAAGCTTTCTTT
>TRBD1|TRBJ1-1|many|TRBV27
CASLSDRRTGGTAFF
TGTGCCAGCCTATCCGACCGGAGGACAGGGGGCACGGCTTTCTTT
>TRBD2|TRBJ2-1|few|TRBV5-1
CASRGSSGEYEQFF
TGCGCCAGCAGGGGGTCTAGCGGGGAGTATGAGCAGTTCTTC
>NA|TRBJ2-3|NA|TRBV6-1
CASSEQRGDTQYF
TGTGCCAGCAGTGAACAGAGAGGGGATACGCAGTATTTT
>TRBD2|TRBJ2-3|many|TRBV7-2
CASSVLAGTDTQYF
TGTGCCAGCAGCGTACTAGCGGGAACGGATACGCAGTATTTT
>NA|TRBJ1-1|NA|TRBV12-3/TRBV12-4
CASSPSREVSTEAFF
TGTGCCAGCAGTCCCAGTCGGGAAGTGAGCACTGAAGCTTTCTTT